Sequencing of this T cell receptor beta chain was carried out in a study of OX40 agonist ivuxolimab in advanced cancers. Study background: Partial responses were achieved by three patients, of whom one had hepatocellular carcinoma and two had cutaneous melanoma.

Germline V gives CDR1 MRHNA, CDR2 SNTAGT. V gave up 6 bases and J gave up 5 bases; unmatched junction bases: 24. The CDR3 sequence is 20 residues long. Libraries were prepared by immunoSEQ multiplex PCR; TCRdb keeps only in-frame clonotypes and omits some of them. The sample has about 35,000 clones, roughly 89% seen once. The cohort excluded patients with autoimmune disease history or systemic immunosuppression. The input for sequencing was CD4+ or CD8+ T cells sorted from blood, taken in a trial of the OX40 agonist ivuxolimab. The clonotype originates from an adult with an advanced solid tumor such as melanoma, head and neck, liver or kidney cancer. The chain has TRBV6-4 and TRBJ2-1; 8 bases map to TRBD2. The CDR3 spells CASSPLGQRGTRGGNNEQFF. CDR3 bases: TGTGCCAGCAGCCCACTTGGCCAGCGGGGGACCCGAGGGGGTAACAATGAGCAGTTCTTC.